This T cell receptor beta chain is drawn from a study of CD8 T cells in Susac syndrome. On this clonotype: Its specificity is not known.

Germline-derived CDR1 and CDR2 are MGHRA and YSYEKL. V lost 4 bases, J lost 9 bases, and 10 bases stayed unmatched. CDR3 length: 15 amino acids. General observations from the study: In Susac syndrome, the CD4+ T cell repertoires did not show clonal expansion.

When the RNA was reverse transcribed, random hexamers were used with an input of about 0.5 to 1 ug. Amplification of TCR beta CDR3 used immunoSEQ multiplex PCR across 54 Vbeta and 13 Jbeta. Each CDR3 protein gets one entry after TCRdb re-called the immunoSEQ multiplex PCR reads with MiXCR. Of over 140,000 distinct CDR3 sequences detected, 95% appear once; the ten largest clones hold 0.13% to 0.15%. Sequencing of TCR beta was carried out in blood CD8+ and CD4+ T cells. It was negative isolation that provided the CD8+ and CD4+ T cells, whereas TEMRA cells were enriched by FACS. Sequencing was done on a sample of CD4+ T cells from PBMCs. The TCR originated in a human donor with Susac syndrome. The chain links TRBV4-1 to TRBJ2-7; 12 nucleotides align to TRBD2. CDR3 nucleotide sequence: TGCGCCAGCAGCCCACAACTAGCGGGGGGTCTCGGGCAGTACTTC. Its protein product is CASSPQLAGGLGQYF.